Following are 22 T cell receptor beta chains from one sample sequenced in a study. A single record per CDR3 protein comes from TCRdb applying MiXCR to the 5' RACE reads. The table lists some 32,000 distinct CDR3 sequences, around 22% of them singletons. Material for sequencing was memory CD4+ T cells sorted from blood. Regarding subset: memory CD4+ T cells, CD4+CD45RO+CD25-. The receptors shown here come from a female donor with breast cancer.

This clonotype was recorded many times. V and J are TRBV27 and TRBJ2-2; a possible D gene is TRBD1 (6 bases). V lost 7 bases and J lost 8, with 14 bases in between. Germline V gives CDR1 MNHEY, CDR2 SMNVEV (reference sequence). This CDR3 contains 13 residues. DNA of the CDR3: TGTGCCAGCACAACAACAGGGACGGGGGAGCTGTTTTTT. It yields the protein CASTTTGTGELFF.

This clonotype came up a few times. The chain carries TRBV4-1 and TRBJ2-7; maybe TRBD2 (5 bases). V was cut by 1 base and J by 4 bases, with 17 bases left in between. The germline V gene has CDR1 MGHRA and CDR2 YSYEKL. CDR3 length: 16 amino acids. CDR3 protein: CASSQVRSSTGYEQYF. CDR3 nucleotide sequence: TGCGCCAGCAGCCAAGTCAGGAGCAGCACGGGGTACGAGCAGTACTTC.

J is TRBJ2-7 and V is TRBV27, with TRBD1 as a possible D gene (5 bases). Trimming removed 6 bases at V and 2 bases at J, with 11 bases between. This CDR3 has 13 residues. Germline-derived CDR1 and CDR2 are MNHEY and SMNVEV (reference sequence). CDR3 sequence reads: CASSSPGTYEQYF. CDR3 coding DNA: TGTGCCAGCAGCTCTCCAGGGACCTACGAGCAGTACTTC.

A single count supports this clonotype. The chain employs TRBV5-1 and TRBJ2-6; 7 bases agree with TRBD1. The CDR3 has 16 amino acids. Looked up from germline, CDR1 is SGHRS and CDR2 is YFSETQ. Trimming removed 0 bases from V and 2 bases from J; junction bases left unmatched: 2. CDR3 sequence: CASSLGTGAGANVLTF. In nucleotides, the CDR3 is TGCGCCAGCAGCTTGGGAACAGGGGCTGGGGCCAACGTCCTGACTTTC.

The CDR3 sequence is CASSFATGSYEQYF. For the CDR3, the DNA is TGCGCCAGCAGCTTCGCGACAGGGTCCTACGAGCAGTACTTC. The chain combines TRBV5-1 with TRBJ2-7, with TRBD1 matching 7 bases. V shed 2 bases, J shed 1 base, and the junction held 3 bases outside the gene matches. The CDR3 spans 14 residues. Germline V gene sequence: CDR1 SGHRS, CDR2 YFSETQ.

This rearrangement joins TRBV4-2 to TRBJ2-7; D ambiguous. The CDR3 is 12 amino acids. Germline values: CDR1 LGHNA, CDR2 YNFKEQ. V was clipped by 2 bases and J by 5 bases, with 7 bases between them. CDR3 residues: CASSQSFHEQYF. The CDR3 region has the DNA TGTGCCAGCAGCCAAAGCTTCCACGAGCAGTACTTC.

This clonotype has only one observation. This chain uses TRBV9 with TRBJ2-1, with a possible D match to TRBD2 (5 bases). From germline, CDR1 is SGDLS and CDR2 YYNGEE. V lost 3 bases, J lost 0 bases, and 13 bases lay in between. This CDR3 contains 16 residues. The CDR3 sequence: CASSGISGSSYNEQFF. CDR3 bases: TGTGCCAGCAGCGGAATCAGCGGAAGCTCCTACAATGAGCAGTTCTTC.

The chain recombines TRBV12-3 or TRBV12-4 with TRBJ2-3; D is perhaps TRBD2 (6 bases). This CDR3 contains 15 residues. V gave up 4 bases and J gave up 0 bases, with 11 bases separating them. The CDR3 DNA is TGTGCCAGCAGTTCATGGGCGGGGAGCACAGATACGCAGTATTTT. Protein: CASSSWAGSTDTQYF.

About this clonotype: It may be a read error: a sequence one base away is much more abundant. The chain combines TRBV12-3 or TRBV12-4 with TRBJ2-7, with D tentatively TRBD2 (5 bases). The CDR3 runs to 12 residues. The DNA for the CDR3 is TGTGCCAGCAGTGGCACGGGATACGGGCAGTACTTC. As protein: CASSGTGYGQYF.

In its sample, this clonotype was seen many times. The chain uses TRBV10-3 and TRBJ1-2, with D perhaps matching TRBD1 (6 bases). The CDR3 is made up of 14 amino acids. Germline V gives CDR1 ENHRY, CDR2 SYGVKD. V was shortened by 5 bases and J by 4 bases, with 14 bases between the two germline ends. CDR3 coding DNA: TGTGCCATCAGTAGTCCAGGGGCTACCTATGGCTACACCTTC. Encoded protein: CAISSPGATYGYTF.

This clonotype was found a few times. The CDR3: CASTDFGGEETQYF. CDR3 DNA sequence: TGTGCCAGCACCGACTTCGGGGGGGAAGAGACCCAGTACTTC. The chain combines TRBV12-3 or TRBV12-4 with TRBJ2-5, with 8 bases that match TRBD2. The CDR3 sequence is 14 residues long. V gave up 7 bases and J gave up 3 bases; unmatched junction bases: 7.

This clonotype was seen ten or more times. V gene TRBV12-3 or TRBV12-4 combines with J gene TRBJ1-6; D call uncertain. The CDR3 spans 14 residues. V was cut by 2 bases and J by 8 bases, with 10 bases left in between. Here the CDR3 DNA reads TGTGCCAGCAGTTTACCCGAACCATATTCACCCCTCCACTTT. It yields the protein CASSLPEPYSPLHF.

V is TRBV28 and J is TRBJ2-7, with D possibly TRBD1 on 5 matching bases. The germline V gene has CDR1 MDHEN and CDR2 SYDVKM. V was trimmed by 7 bases and J by 2 bases, leaving 12 bases between them. The CDR3 is 13 residues long. The CDR3 spells CASTDDRPYEQYF. The CDR3 nucleotides are TGTGCCAGCACCGATGACAGACCCTACGAGCAGTACTTC.

The chain combines TRBV12-3 or TRBV12-4 with TRBJ2-1; D is uncertain. The length of the CDR3 is 13 residues. Trimming shortened V by 6 bases and J by 6 bases, and 12 bases separated the two germline ends. This chain's CDR3 is CASSSVTFNEQFF. CDR3 DNA sequence: TGTGCCAGCAGCTCTGTGACTTTCAATGAGCAGTTCTTC.

This clonotype showed up many times. This chain uses TRBV24-1 with TRBJ2-3; D call uncertain. The CDR3 is 15 residues long. V was shortened by 3 bases and J by 0 bases, with 9 bases between the two germline ends. Per the germline V gene, CDR1 is KGHDR and CDR2 is SFDVKD. The CDR3 sequence is CATSDMTSSTDTQYF. DNA for the CDR3: TGTGCCACCAGTGATATGACGTCTAGCACAGATACGCAGTATTTT.

About this clonotype itself: The junction and the germline gene differ at one end; a read error may be behind it. The chain employs TRBV4-1 and TRBJ2-1; 11 positions match TRBD2. This CDR3 contains 16 residues. The germline V gene encodes CDR1 MGHRA and CDR2 YSYEKL. The DNA for the CDR3 is TGTGCCAGCAGCCTATTTAGCGGGAGGGTAGGCAATGAGCAGCTCTTC. It encodes CASSLFSGRVGNEQLF.

The chain couples TRBV10-2 to TRBJ2-7, with TRBD1 matching 8 bases. CDR1 WSHSY and CDR2 SAAADI come from the germline V gene. The ends lost 7 bases at V and 4 bases at J; junction bases unmatched: 9. The CDR3 has 14 amino acids. The CDR3 protein is CASTMTGVGYEQYF. As DNA, the CDR3 is TGCGCCAGCACCATGACAGGGGTAGGGTACGAGCAGTACTTC.

The V gene is TRBV7-3, the J gene TRBJ2-1, with TRBD2 as a possible D gene (6 bases). V gave up 1 base and J gave up 0 bases, with 10 bases separating them. The CDR3 runs to 16 residues. Germline CDR1 and CDR2: SGHTA and FQGTGA. This CDR3 reads CASSLISGSSYNEQFF. The CDR3 nucleotides read TGTGCCAGCAGCTTAATTAGCGGTAGCTCCTACAATGAGCAGTTCTTC. The whole variable domain, filled in from reference TRBV7-3 and TRBJ2-1, reads GAGVSQTPSNKVTEKGKYVELRCDPISGHTALYWYRQSLGQGPEFLIYFQGTGAADDSGLPNDRFFAVRPEGSVSTLKIQRTERGDSAVYLCASSLISGSSYNEQFFGPGTRLTVL.

The chain carries TRBV4-1 and TRBJ2-7; D not certain. CDR1 is MGHRA, CDR2 YSYEKL, per germline. The CDR3 runs 13 residues. V lost 2 bases and J lost 3, with 8 bases in between. CDR3 residues: CASSQRTGYEQYF. The CDR3 nucleotides are TGCGCCAGCAGCCAACGAACGGGCTACGAGCAGTACTTC.

Turning to this clonotype: A much larger clonotype is one base distant, so this may be a read error. The J gene is TRBJ2-5, the V gene TRBV7-2, with D tentatively TRBD1 (5 bases). The CDR3 has 14 amino acids. CDR1 is SGHTA, CDR2 FQGNSA, per germline. With 3 bases removed from V and 0 bases from J, the gap between germline ends came to 8 bases. The DNA of the CDR3 is TGTACCAGCAGCTTGATGGGGCACCAAGAGACCCAGTACTTC. Residues: CTSSLMGHQETQYF.

This clonotype ranks as medium-sized (0.01 to 0.1%). The gene calls are TRBV5-1 and TRBJ2-3; TRBD1 matches at 7 bases. The V gene's germline CDR1 is SGHRS and CDR2 YFSETQ. The CDR3 length is 15 residues. V gave up 2 bases and J gave up 6 bases; unmatched junction bases: 9. The CDR3 loop reads CASSFYFTGEDTQYF. The CDR3 nucleotides are TGCGCCAGCAGCTTCTACTTTACAGGGGAGGATACGCAGTATTTT.

The V call is TRBV18, the J call TRBJ1-1; D unresolved. The germline CDR1 and CDR2 sequences are KGHSH and LQKENI. The germline V and J ends were trimmed by 2 bases and 8 bases, with 9 bases remaining between them. This CDR3 region has 12 residues. CDR3 nucleotide sequence: TGTGCCAGCTCACCAAGGCGCGGGGAAGCTTTCTTT. Protein sequence: CASSPRRGEAFF.